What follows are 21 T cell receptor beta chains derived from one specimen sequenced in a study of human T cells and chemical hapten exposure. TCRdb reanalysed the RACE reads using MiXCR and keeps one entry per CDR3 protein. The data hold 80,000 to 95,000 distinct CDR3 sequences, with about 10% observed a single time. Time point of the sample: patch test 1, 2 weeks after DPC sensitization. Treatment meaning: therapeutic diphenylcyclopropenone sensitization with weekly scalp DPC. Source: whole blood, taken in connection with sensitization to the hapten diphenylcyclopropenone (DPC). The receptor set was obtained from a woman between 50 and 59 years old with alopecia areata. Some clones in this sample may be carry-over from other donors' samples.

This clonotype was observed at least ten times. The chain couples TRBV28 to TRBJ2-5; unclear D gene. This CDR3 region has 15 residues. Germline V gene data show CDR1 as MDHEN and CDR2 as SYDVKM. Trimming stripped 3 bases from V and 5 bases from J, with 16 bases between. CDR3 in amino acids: CASSFSSLGRETQYF. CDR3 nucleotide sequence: TGTGCCAGCAGTTTCTCCTCCCTCGGCCGGGAGACCCAGTACTTC.

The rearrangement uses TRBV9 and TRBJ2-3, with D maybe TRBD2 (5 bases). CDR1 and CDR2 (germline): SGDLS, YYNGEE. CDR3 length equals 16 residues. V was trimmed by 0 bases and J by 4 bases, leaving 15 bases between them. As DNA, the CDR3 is TGTGCCAGCAGCGTAGTGGAGGTGTTCTCCCCAGATACGCAGTATTTT. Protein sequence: CASSVVEVFSPDTQYF.

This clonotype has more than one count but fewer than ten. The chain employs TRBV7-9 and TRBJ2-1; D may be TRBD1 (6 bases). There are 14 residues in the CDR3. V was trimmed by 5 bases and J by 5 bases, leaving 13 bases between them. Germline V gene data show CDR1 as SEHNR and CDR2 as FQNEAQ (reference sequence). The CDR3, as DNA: TGTGCCAGCAGCACCCGGACAGCAAACAATGAGCAGTTCTTC. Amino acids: CASSTRTANNEQFF.

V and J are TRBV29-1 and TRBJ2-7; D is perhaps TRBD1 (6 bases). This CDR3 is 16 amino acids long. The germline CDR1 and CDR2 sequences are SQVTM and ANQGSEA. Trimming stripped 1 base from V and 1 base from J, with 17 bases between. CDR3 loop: CSVEVGTRTESYEQYF. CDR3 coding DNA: TGCAGCGTTGAAGTTGGTACCAGGACAGAGTCCTACGAGCAGTACTTC.

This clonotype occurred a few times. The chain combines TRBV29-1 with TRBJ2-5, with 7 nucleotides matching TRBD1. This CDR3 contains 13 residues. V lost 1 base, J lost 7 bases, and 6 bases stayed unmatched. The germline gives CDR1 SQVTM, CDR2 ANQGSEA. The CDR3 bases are TGCAGCGTTGAAGTCGGCGCAGGGGGGACCCAGTACTTC. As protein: CSVEVGAGGTQYF.

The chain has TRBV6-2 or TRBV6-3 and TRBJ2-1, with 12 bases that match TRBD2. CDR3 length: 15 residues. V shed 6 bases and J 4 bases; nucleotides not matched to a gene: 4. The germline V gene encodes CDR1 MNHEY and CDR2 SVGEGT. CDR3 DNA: TGTGCCAGCAGGTGGACTAGCGGGGCGTACAATGAGCAGTTCTTC. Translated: CASRWTSGAYNEQFF.

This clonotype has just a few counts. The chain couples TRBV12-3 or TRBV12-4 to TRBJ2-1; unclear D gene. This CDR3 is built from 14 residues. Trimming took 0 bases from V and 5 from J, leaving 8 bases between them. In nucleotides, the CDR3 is TGTGCCAGCAGTTTAGCATTCTGGAACAATGAGCAGTTCTTC. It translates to CASSLAFWNNEQFF.

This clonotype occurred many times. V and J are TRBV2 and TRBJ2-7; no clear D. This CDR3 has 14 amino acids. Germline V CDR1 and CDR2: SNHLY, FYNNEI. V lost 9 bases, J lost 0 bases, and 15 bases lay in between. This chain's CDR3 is CASSIGTSSYEQYF. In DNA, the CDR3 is TGTGCCAGTTCCATTGGTACATCCTCCTACGAGCAGTACTTC.

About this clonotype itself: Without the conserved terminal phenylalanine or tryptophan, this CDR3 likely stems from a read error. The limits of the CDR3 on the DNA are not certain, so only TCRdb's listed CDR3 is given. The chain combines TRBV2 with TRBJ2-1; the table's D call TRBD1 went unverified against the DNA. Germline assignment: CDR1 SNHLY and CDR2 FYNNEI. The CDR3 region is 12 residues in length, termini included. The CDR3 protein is CASITSGGHEHN.

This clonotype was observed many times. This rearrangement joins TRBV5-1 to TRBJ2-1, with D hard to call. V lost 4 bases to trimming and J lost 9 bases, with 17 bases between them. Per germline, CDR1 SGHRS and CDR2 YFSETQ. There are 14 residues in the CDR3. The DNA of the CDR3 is TGCGCCAGCAGCCACCCTGTGGCGGCCGCTGAGCAGTTCTTC. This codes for CASSHPVAAAEQFF.

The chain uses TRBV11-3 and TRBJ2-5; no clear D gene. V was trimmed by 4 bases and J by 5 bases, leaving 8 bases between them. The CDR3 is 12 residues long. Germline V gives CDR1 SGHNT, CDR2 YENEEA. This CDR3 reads CASSSSTETQYF. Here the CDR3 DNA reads TGTGCCAGCAGCTCGAGCACCGAGACCCAGTACTTC.

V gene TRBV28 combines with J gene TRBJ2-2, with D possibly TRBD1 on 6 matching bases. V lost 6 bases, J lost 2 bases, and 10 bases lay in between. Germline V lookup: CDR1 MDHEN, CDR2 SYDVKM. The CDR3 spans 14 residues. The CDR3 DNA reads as TGTGCCAGCAGGGGACACCTAAACACCGGGGAGCTGTTTTTT. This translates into CASRGHLNTGELFF.

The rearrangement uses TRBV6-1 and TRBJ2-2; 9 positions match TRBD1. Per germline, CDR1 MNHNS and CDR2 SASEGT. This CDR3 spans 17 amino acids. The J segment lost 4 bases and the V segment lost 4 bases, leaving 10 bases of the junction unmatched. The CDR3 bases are TGTGCCAGCAGTGGAGGGACAGGGCCCTTCCCCACCGGGGAGCTGTTTTTT. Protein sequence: CASSGGTGPFPTGELFF.

The CDR3 sequence: CASSFDTGVNSPLHF. In DNA form, the CDR3 reads TGTGCCAGCAGCTTCGATACAGGGGTAAATTCACCCCTCCACTTT. The chain employs TRBV7-2 and TRBJ1-6; the match to TRBD1 covers 7 bases. The CDR3 is 15 amino acids. Trimming removed 3 bases from V and 7 bases from J; junction bases left unmatched: 6. The germline CDR1 and CDR2 sequences are SGHTA and FQGNSA.

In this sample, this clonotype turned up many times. The CDR3 DNA reads TGTGCCAGCAGTGAGCTTCGCGGCTACACCTTC. Its translation: CASSELRGYTF. The chain combines TRBV6-1 with TRBJ1-2; D is uncertain. Germline lookup yields CDR1 MNHNS and CDR2 SASEGT. The CDR3 contains 11 residues. V lost 3 bases, J lost 8 bases, and 7 bases lay in between.

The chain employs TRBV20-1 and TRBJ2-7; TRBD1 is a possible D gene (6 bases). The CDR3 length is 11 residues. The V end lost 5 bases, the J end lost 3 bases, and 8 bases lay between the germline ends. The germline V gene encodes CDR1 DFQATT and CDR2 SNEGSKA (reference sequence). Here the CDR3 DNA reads TGCAGTGCTTTGGACAGCTACGAGCAGTACTTC. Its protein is CSALDSYEQYF.

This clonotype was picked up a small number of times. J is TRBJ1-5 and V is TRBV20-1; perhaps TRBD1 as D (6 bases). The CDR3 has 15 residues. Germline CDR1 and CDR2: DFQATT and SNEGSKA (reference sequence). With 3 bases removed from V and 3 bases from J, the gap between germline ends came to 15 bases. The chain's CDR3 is CSARSGTLDNQPQHF. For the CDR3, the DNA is TGCAGTGCTAGGTCCGGGACATTAGACAATCAGCCCCAGCATTTT.

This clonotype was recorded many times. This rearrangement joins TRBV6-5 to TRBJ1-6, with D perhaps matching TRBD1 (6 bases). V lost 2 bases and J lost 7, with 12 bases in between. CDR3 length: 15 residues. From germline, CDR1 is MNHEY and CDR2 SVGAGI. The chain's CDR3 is CASSYGGQKNSPLHF. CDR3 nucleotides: TGTGCCAGCAGTTACGGGGGACAAAAAAATTCACCCCTCCACTTT.

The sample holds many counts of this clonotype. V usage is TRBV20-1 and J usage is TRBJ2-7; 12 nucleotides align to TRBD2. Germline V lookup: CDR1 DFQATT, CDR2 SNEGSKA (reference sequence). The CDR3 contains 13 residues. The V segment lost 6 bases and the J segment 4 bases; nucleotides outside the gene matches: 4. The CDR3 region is CSAQTSGSYEQYF. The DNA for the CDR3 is TGCAGTGCCCAGACTAGCGGGAGTTACGAGCAGTACTTC.

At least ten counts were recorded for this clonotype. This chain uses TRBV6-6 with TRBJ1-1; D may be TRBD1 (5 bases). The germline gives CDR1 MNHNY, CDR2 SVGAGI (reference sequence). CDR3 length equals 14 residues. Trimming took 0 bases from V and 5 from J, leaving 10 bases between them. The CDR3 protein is CASSYSVRDTEAFF. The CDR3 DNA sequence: TGTGCCAGCAGTTACTCGGTCAGGGATACTGAAGCTTTCTTT.

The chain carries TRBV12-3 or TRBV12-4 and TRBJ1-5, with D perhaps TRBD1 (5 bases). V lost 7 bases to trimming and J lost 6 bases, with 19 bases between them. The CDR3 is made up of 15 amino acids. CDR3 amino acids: CASKRDYSLSQPQHF. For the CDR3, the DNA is TGTGCCAGCAAAAGGGACTACTCTCTAAGTCAGCCCCAGCATTTT.